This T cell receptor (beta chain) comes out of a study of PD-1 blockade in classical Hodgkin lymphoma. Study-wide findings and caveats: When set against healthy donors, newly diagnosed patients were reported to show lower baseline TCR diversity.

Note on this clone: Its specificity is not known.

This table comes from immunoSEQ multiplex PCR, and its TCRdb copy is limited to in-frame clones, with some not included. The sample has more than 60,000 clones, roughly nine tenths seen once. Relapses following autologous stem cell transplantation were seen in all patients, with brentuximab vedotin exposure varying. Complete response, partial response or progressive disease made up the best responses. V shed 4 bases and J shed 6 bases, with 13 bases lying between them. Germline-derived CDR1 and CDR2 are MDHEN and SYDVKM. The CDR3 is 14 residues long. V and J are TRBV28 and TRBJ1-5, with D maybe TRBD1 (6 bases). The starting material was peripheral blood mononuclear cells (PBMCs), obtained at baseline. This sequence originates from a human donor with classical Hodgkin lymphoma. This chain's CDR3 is CASSWRQDRQPQHF. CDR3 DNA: TGTGCCAGCAGTTGGCGACAGGACCGTCAGCCCCAGCATTTT.